This T cell receptor beta chain was observed in a study of spatial heterogeneity in lung cancer. Whole-study findings and limits: In tumors, expanded intratumoral alpha and beta TCR counts tracked mutation counts.

TCRdb re-called the 5' RACE reads through MiXCR, storing one row per CDR3 protein. The table shows over a thousand distinct CDR3 sequences, with roughly 16% occurring only once. Described time point: sample taken at primary tumor resection. The donors comprised about 74 untreated early-stage non-small cell lung cancer patients. The CDR3 covers 15 residues. The germline CDR1 and CDR2 sequences are PRHDT and FYEKMQ (reference sequence). With 5 bases clipped from V and 4 bases from J, the junction kept 7 bases outside the gene matches. This clonotype is labeled as medium-sized. Its antigen is unknown. Here the sequenced sample was lung tumor tissue, taken at surgery. The rearrangement joins TRBV13 to TRBJ2-2; the match to TRBD1 covers 7 bases. The receptor was derived from a male donor with early-stage non-small cell lung cancer. For the CDR3, the DNA is TGTGCCAGCAGCGCCCGGGACAGATCCACCGGGGAGCTGTTTTTT. It specifies CASSARDRSTGELFF. Full variable domain (missing parts from reference TRBV13 and TRBJ2-2): AAGVIQSPRHLIKEKRETATLKCYPIPRHDTVYWYQQGPGQDPQFLISFYEKMQSDKGSIPDRFSAQQFSDYHSELNMSSLELGDSALYFCASSARDRSTGELFFGEGSRLTVL.